Listed here are 16 T cell receptor beta chains from one sample, sequenced in a study of blood T cell repertoires in COVID-19. Profiling relied on immunoSEQ multiplex PCR, and the TCRdb table lists in-frame clones only, not all of them. The table has around 230,000 clones, 85% to 90% seen once. What was sequenced was peripheral blood. These receptor sequences come from a man aged 50 to 59 with COVID-19, enrolled during active disease.

CDR3 loop: CASSLRNEETQYF. The CDR3, as DNA: TGTGCCAGCAGCTTACGCAATGAGGAGACCCAGTACTTC. The rearrangement uses TRBV7-3 and TRBJ2-5; D is undetermined. V was shortened by 2 bases and J by 5 bases, with 9 bases between the two germline ends. Looked up from germline, CDR1 is SGHTA and CDR2 is FQGTGA. There are 13 residues in the CDR3.

This CDR3 is CASSYGQGAVEKLFF. The CDR3 DNA reads TGTGCCAGCAGCTACGGACAGGGGGCGGTTGAAAAACTGTTTTTT. The J gene is TRBJ1-4, the V gene TRBV7-9, with 11 positions matching TRBD1. Germline CDR1 SEHNR, CDR2 FQNEAQ (reference sequence). Unmatched junction bases numbered 5, after V lost 4 bases and J lost 7 bases. The CDR3 loop spans 15 amino acids.

The chain combines TRBV30 with TRBJ2-6; D may be TRBD1 (5 bases). From germline, CDR1 is GTSNPN and CDR2 SVGIG (reference sequence). Trimming removed 6 bases from V and 0 bases from J, with 9 bases in between. CDR3 length: 14 residues. CDR3 in amino acids: CACDRASGANVLTF. In DNA form, the CDR3 reads TGTGCCTGTGACAGAGCCTCTGGGGCCAACGTCCTGACTTTC.

This rearrangement joins TRBV28 to TRBJ2-5; D is undetermined. In germline, CDR1 is MDHEN, CDR2 SYDVKM. V dropped 8 bases and J dropped 2 bases, with 15 bases sitting between them. The CDR3 runs to 14 residues. The CDR3 nucleotides read TGTGCCAGCGGCCACGGGTCCCTTCAAGAGACCCAGTACTTC. This encodes CASGHGSLQETQYF. The full variable domain, rest sourced from reference TRBV28 and TRBJ2-5, is DVKVTQSSRYLVKRTGEKVFLECVQDMDHENMFWYRQDPGLGLRLIYFSYDVKMKEKGDIPEGYSVSREKKERFSLILESASTNQTSMYLCASGHGSLQETQYFGPGTRLLVL.

This rearrangement joins TRBV2 to TRBJ2-6; TRBD1 aligns across 7 bases. Germline V gives CDR1 SNHLY, CDR2 FYNNEI. J gave up 2 bases and V 7 bases, and 5 bases lay outside the gene matches. The CDR3 runs 15 residues. CDR3 nucleotides: TGTGCCAGCACTGACAGGGAAACTGGGGCCAACGTCCTGACTTTC. It specifies CASTDRETGANVLTF.

V is TRBV19 and J is TRBJ2-3, with TRBD2 identical over 9 bases. With V trimmed by 3 bases and J by 3 bases, 4 bases remained unmatched. In germline, CDR1 is LNHDA, CDR2 SQIVND (reference sequence). This CDR3 has 15 amino acids. CDR3 sequence (DNA): TGTGCCAGTAGTATTGGCGGGAGGGTGACAGATACGCAGTATTTT. Its translation: CASSIGGRVTDTQYF.

In DNA form, the CDR3 reads TGTGCCAGCAGCGTTGGACGGGAGAATTCACCCCTCCACTTT. This codes for CASSVGRENSPLHF. This sequence joins TRBV9 and TRBJ1-6; no clear D. With 2 bases removed from V and 7 bases from J, the gap between germline ends came to 10 bases. Looked up from germline, CDR1 is SGDLS and CDR2 is YYNGEE. The CDR3 length is 14 residues.

The rearrangement uses TRBV2 and TRBJ2-7, with 9 bases aligning to TRBD1. The CDR3 runs 13 residues. V lost 6 bases and J lost 4; bases outside the gene matches: 4. Germline V gene lookup returns CDR1 SNHLY and CDR2 FYNNEI. The DNA for the CDR3 is TGTGCCAGCAGAGTGACAGGGGGTTACGAGCAGTACTTC. Its translation: CASRVTGGYEQYF.

J is TRBJ1-6 and V is TRBV7-2; D is uncertain. Between the trimmed V and J ends, which lost 5 bases and 9 bases, there was a span of 14 bases. CDR3 length: 14 amino acids. Germline CDR1 SGHTA, CDR2 FQGNSA. The CDR3 loop is CASSPQPKPSPLHF. The CDR3, as DNA: TGTGCCAGCAGCCCCCAACCCAAGCCTTCACCCCTCCACTTT.

The gene calls are TRBV5-4 and TRBJ1-1, with D perhaps matching TRBD1 (6 bases). V was pared by 3 bases and J by 3 bases, with 12 bases between. Germline lookup yields CDR1 SGHNT and CDR2 YYREEE (reference sequence). CDR3 size: 14 residues. The DNA for the CDR3 is TGTGCCAGCAGCTCGAGGGGGGGGGACACTGAAGCTTTCTTT. It specifies CASSSRGGDTEAFF.

This chain joins TRBV15 and TRBJ2-5; possible D gene TRBD1, 6 bases. Germline-derived CDR1 and CDR2 are LNHNV and YYDKDF (reference sequence). The CDR3 contains 16 residues. The V end lost 4 bases, the J end lost 4 bases, and 19 bases lay between the germline ends. Written as DNA, the CDR3 is TGTGCCACCAGCACGCGGACCGGAGAGGGGGTAGAGACCCAGTACTTC. Amino acid sequence: CATSTRTGEGVETQYF.

This clone has just one count. V and J are TRBV6-5 and TRBJ2-1, with D tentatively TRBD2 (6 bases). The V gene lost 2 bases and the J gene lost 7 bases, with 15 bases spanning the gap. The CDR3 is 15 residues long. The germline V gene encodes CDR1 MNHEY and CDR2 SVGAGI. CDR3: CASSYAGPPGNEQFF. The CDR3 DNA is TGTGCCAGCAGTTACGCGGGGCCCCCGGGGAATGAGCAGTTCTTC.

V is TRBV27 and J is TRBJ2-3, with 10 bases that match TRBD2. Germline V gives CDR1 MNHEY, CDR2 SMNVEV (reference sequence). V was clipped by 6 bases and J by 3 bases; unmatched bases: 6. The length of the CDR3 is 15 residues. The CDR3 DNA reads TGTGCCAGCAGCGCTAGCGGGAGAGGGACAGATACGCAGTATTTT. Protein: CASSASGRGTDTQYF.

The genes are TRBV4-2 and TRBJ1-5; D possibly corresponds to TRBD1 (5 bases). Germline assignment: CDR1 LGHNA and CDR2 YNFKEQ. The CDR3 is 14 residues long. The V end lost 0 bases, the J end lost 2 bases, and 5 bases lay between the germline ends. The CDR3 nucleotides are TGTGCCAGCAGCCAAGAAGGGGGCAATCAGCCCCAGCATTTT. This encodes CASSQEGGNQPQHF.

The rearrangement uses TRBV7-6 and TRBJ2-5; TRBD1 aligns across 9 bases. V shed 5 bases and J 5 bases; nucleotides not matched to a gene: 9. The germline V gene has CDR1 SGHVS and CDR2 FNYEAQ. This CDR3 is 15 amino acids long. The CDR3 DNA follows: TGTGCCAGCAGCCAACAAACAGGGGGCCGGGAGACCCAGTACTTC. Translated: CASSQQTGGRETQYF.

This clone was detected once. The chain employs TRBV7-2 and TRBJ2-3; D might be TRBD2 (6 bases). V was clipped by 5 bases and J by 1 base, with 10 bases between them. Germline assignment: CDR1 SGHTA and CDR2 FQGNSA. The CDR3 has 14 amino acids. The DNA of the CDR3 is TGTGCCAGCAGCCGGGGGTTGGGCACAGATACGCAGTATTTT. Translated, it gives CASSRGLGTDTQYF.